This T cell receptor beta chain was obtained from a study of shared clonotypes between healthy human individuals. Subsets obtained from CD4+ cells comprised CD45RA+ naive and CD45RA-negative memory cells. Assay used: immunoSEQ multiplex PCR; TCRdb lists only in-frame clones, some missing. The sample shows 600,000 to 750,000 clones, roughly 72% of them seen only once. As concerns this clone: This same CDR3 is encoded by further DNA sequences in the sample.

This CDR3 has 15 residues. The V and J ends lost 3 bases and 2 bases respectively, with 12 bases between them. Per the germline V gene, CDR1 is SEHNR and CDR2 is FQNEAQ (reference sequence). Input material: memory CD4+ T cells sorted from blood. As for subset: CD45RA-negative fraction. The origin of this receptor is a woman in her twenties or thirties in good health. The chain recombines TRBV7-9 with TRBJ2-3; possible D gene TRBD2, 7 bases. CDR3 bases: TGTGCCAGCAGCTTCCGGGGGGCCGACACAGATACGCAGTATTTT. It yields the protein CASSFRGADTDTQYF.